The present TCR beta chain was sequenced within a study of blood T cell repertoires in COVID-19. Study context: From the United States, Italy and Spain came samples of acute and convalescent COVID-19. Sources were T cells, B-cell-depleted T cells, or PBMCs; the material itself was cDNA or gDNA.

The CDR3 has 13 amino acids. Germline CDR1 MNHEY, CDR2 SVGAGI. Trimming pared 2 bases from V and 3 bases from J, leaving 7 bases between. Sequencing used immunoSEQ multiplex PCR; TCRdb keeps in-frame clones, though not all of them. The sample contains 85,000 to 130,000 clones, roughly 92% of which appear only once. Sequenced: peripheral blood. The TCR originated in a man aged 70-80 years with acute or convalescent COVID-19. The chain is built from TRBV6-5 and TRBJ1-1, with D unresolved. CDR3 residues: CASSYRVYTEAFF. CDR3 DNA sequence: TGTGCCAGCAGTTACCGGGTATACACTGAAGCTTTCTTT.